Following are 9 T cell receptor beta chains from one sample sequenced in a study of blood T cell repertoires in COVID-19. Profiling relied on immunoSEQ multiplex PCR, and the TCRdb table lists in-frame clones only, not all of them. Of hundreds of thousands of clones in the sample, 65% to 90% were seen once. The sequenced sample was peripheral blood. The receptors come from a man between 45 and 60 years old with acute or convalescent COVID-19.

The chain joins TRBV29-1 to TRBJ2-1; TRBD2 agrees at 9 bases. Trimming removed 8 bases from V and 7 bases from J; junction bases left unmatched: 12. Germline V gives CDR1 SQVTM, CDR2 ANQGSEA. The length of the CDR3 is 14 residues. In nucleotides, the CDR3 is TGCAGCTCTTGTCCCAGCGGGGGGCCAAATGAGCAGTTCTTC. This codes for CSSCPSGGPNEQFF.

A single count supports this clone. The CDR3 here is CATSIQLAGGNTGELFF. The CDR3 coding sequence is TGTGCCACCAGCATCCAACTAGCGGGGGGGAACACCGGGGAGCTGTTTTTT. The rearrangement links TRBV15 to TRBJ2-2, with 12 bases identical to TRBD2. J was trimmed by 1 base and V by 4 bases; bases with no gene match: 4. The CDR3 loop spans 17 amino acids. Germline CDR1 reads LNHNV; CDR2 reads YYDKDF (reference sequence).

The gene calls are TRBV9 and TRBJ2-1; possibly TRBD1 for D (6 bases). Between the trimmed V and J ends, which lost 3 bases and 6 bases, there was a span of 16 bases. Germline V lookup: CDR1 SGDLS, CDR2 YYNGEE. The CDR3 runs 15 residues. The CDR3 is CASSASRTAANEQFF. As DNA, the CDR3 is TGTGCCAGCAGCGCCTCTCGGACAGCCGCCAATGAGCAGTTCTTC. Together with reference TRBV9 and TRBJ2-1, the CDR3 gives the full variable domain: DSGVTQTPKHLITATGQRVTLRCSPRSGDLSVYWYQQSLDQGLQFLIQYYNGEERAKGNILERFSAQQFPDLHSELNLSSLELGDSALYFCASSASRTAANEQFFGPGTRLTVL.

The chain links TRBV5-8 to TRBJ2-2; D ambiguous. CDR1 and CDR2 (germline): SGHTS, YDEGEE. Between the trimmed V and J ends, which lost 2 bases and 1 base, there was a span of 9 bases. The CDR3 contains 15 residues. CDR3 DNA: TGTGCCAGCAGCTTCCGCGATCGGAACACCGGGGAGCTGTTTTTT. Its protein is CASSFRDRNTGELFF.

The CDR3 DNA follows: TGTGCCAGCAGTAAGAGCCTCGGGTTGCTTGCTTTCTTT. Translated, it gives CASSKSLGLLAFF. The chain carries TRBV6-5 and TRBJ1-1, with no clear D. There are 13 residues in the CDR3. CDR1 MNHEY and CDR2 SVGAGI come from the germline V gene. Trimming cost V 5 bases and J 11 bases, with 18 bases left between them.

This clone was found once. The chain employs TRBV2 and TRBJ1-1; D uncertain. Germline assignment: CDR1 SNHLY and CDR2 FYNNEI. Between the trimmed V and J ends, which lost 7 bases and 0 bases, there was a span of 12 bases. The length of the CDR3 is 14 residues. CDR3 amino acids: CASNKGVMNTEAFF. The CDR3 DNA reads TGTGCCAGCAACAAGGGAGTCATGAACACTGAAGCTTTCTTT. The full variable domain, completed using reference TRBV2 and TRBJ1-1, is EPEVTQTPSHQVTQMGQEVILRCVPISNHLYFYWYRQILGQKVEFLVSFYNNEISEKSEIFDDQFSVERPDGSNFTLKIRSTKLEDSAMYFCASNKGVMNTEAFFGQGTRLTVV.

This chain uses TRBV9 with TRBJ2-2; 9 bases align to TRBD1. This CDR3 has 17 residues. From germline, CDR1 is SGDLS and CDR2 YYNGEE. The ends lost 0 bases at V and 2 bases at J; junction bases unmatched: 5. CDR3 nucleotide sequence: TGTGCCAGCAGCGTAGACTGGACAGGGGTCAACACCGGGGAGCTGTTTTTT. This sequence encodes CASSVDWTGVNTGELFF.

V and J are TRBV18 and TRBJ1-1, with D perhaps TRBD1 (6 bases). The CDR3 runs to 15 residues. Deletions cut 1 base from V and 0 bases from J, with 9 bases between. CDR1 and CDR2 (germline): KGHSH, LQKENI. The CDR3 DNA is TGTGCCAGCTCACCACGACAGGCCTTGAACACTGAAGCTTTCTTT. Residues: CASSPRQALNTEAFF.

The V call is TRBV5-1, the J call TRBJ2-7; 8 bases match TRBD1. J gave up 5 bases and V 4 bases, and 5 bases lay outside the gene matches. The CDR3 consists of 13 residues. Germline V gives CDR1 SGHRS, CDR2 YFSETQ. CDR3 sequence reads: CASSVTGVDEQYF. The CDR3 coding sequence is TGCGCCAGCAGCGTGACAGGGGTGGACGAGCAGTACTTC.